This T cell receptor beta chain emerged from a study of blood T cell repertoires in COVID-19. Study details: Acute and convalescent COVID-19 specimens originated in the United States, Italy and Spain. In each case, the material was cDNA or gDNA derived from T cells, B-cell-depleted T cells, or PBMCs.

CDR1 MNHEY and CDR2 SVGEGT come from the germline V gene. CDR3 length: 14 amino acids. V gave up 2 bases and J gave up 5 bases, with 9 bases separating them. Methods used by the authors: Estimation of nucleated cell counts relied on the amplification of reference gene primers. Profiling relied on immunoSEQ multiplex PCR, and the TCRdb table lists in-frame clones only, not all of them. The DNA gave D and trimming, while V, J and clone size come from that table. Altogether hundreds of thousands of clones are present, approximately 90% being singletons, with the ten largest covering over 1.3%. Material: peripheral blood. This clonotype was sampled from a woman in her twenties or thirties with active or convalescent COVID-19. This chain joins TRBV6-2 or TRBV6-3 and TRBJ1-4; no clear D gene. The CDR3 loop is CASSYRGLNEKLFF. CDR3 coding DNA: TGTGCCAGCAGTTACCGAGGACTAAATGAAAAACTGTTTTTT.